This T cell receptor beta chain stems from a study of T cell responses to AZD1222 COVID-19 vaccine. Findings of the study overall: Rises in breadth and depth of Spike-specific TCRs came after two AZD1222 doses. Females outnumbered males among donors, who were mostly white British; clonal diversity was possibly underestimated. Baseline antibody screening turned up just 6 or 7 seropositive AZD1222 recipients. Repertoires were obtained only post-peak T cell response.

The method was immunoSEQ multiplex PCR; TCRdb's version includes in-frame clones alone and lacks a portion of them. The sample has some 130,000 clones, roughly 88% seen once. V was trimmed by 2 bases and J by 2 bases, leaving 8 bases between them. Germline V gene lookup returns CDR1 SGHDT and CDR2 YYEEEE. The length of the CDR3 is 14 residues. This clone has only one observation. Its specificity is unknown. The chain joins TRBV5-6 to TRBJ1-5; no definite D call. This clonotype was sampled from an adult in good health. Sequencing was performed on peripheral blood, taken on day 0 of MenACWY control vaccination. CDR3 amino acids: CASSFKSGNQPQHF. The DNA for the CDR3 is TGTGCCAGCAGCTTTAAGTCAGGCAATCAGCCCCAGCATTTT.